This T cell receptor (beta chain) was captured by sequencing in a study of cytomegalovirus exposure and HLA in healthy donors. Study-level findings and limits: In an earlier analysis, most TCR beta V segments were productive about 87% or about 30% of the time. A later analysis reportedly found fewer N-insertions in an Asian-associated ancestry cluster than the approximately 700-donor mean.

Vbeta (60) and Jbeta (13) primers were used in the PCR. Profiled with immunoSEQ multiplex PCR; TCRdb holds only in-frame clones, not every one. The repertoire holds tens of thousands of clones, with 70% to 85% as singletons. From germline, CDR1 is SGHAT and CDR2 FQNNGV. The CDR3 contains 12 residues. With 6 bases removed from V and 6 bases from J, the gap between germline ends came to 12 bases. As to this clone: As yet, its antigen is unknown.

The rearrangement links TRBV11-2 to TRBJ2-7; D remains unclear. The sequence came from a man between 18 and 35 years old in good health and CMV-seronegative. The sequenced sample consisted of PBMCs. The CDR3 spells CASSREVAEQYF. The CDR3, as DNA: TGTGCCAGCAGTCGTGAGGTCGCCGAGCAGTACTTC. Complete variable domain (other parts from reference TRBV11-2 and TRBJ2-7): EAGVAQSPRYKIIEKRQSVAFWCNPISGHATLYWYQQILGQGPKLLIQFQNNGVVDDSQLPKDRFSAERLKGVDSTLKIQPAKLEDSAVYLCASSREVAEQYFGPGTRLTVT.